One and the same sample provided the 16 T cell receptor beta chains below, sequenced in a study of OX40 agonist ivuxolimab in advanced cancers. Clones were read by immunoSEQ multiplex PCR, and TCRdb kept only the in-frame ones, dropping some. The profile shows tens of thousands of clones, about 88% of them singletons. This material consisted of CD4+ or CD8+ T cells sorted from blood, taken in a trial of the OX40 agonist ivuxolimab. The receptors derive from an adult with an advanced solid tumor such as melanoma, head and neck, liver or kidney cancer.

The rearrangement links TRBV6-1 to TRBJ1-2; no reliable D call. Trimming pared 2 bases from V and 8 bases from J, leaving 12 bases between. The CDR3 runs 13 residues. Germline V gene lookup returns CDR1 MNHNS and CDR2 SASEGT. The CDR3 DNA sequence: TGTGCCAGCAGTGAAACAGTAAGGAACGGCTACACCTTC. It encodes CASSETVRNGYTF.

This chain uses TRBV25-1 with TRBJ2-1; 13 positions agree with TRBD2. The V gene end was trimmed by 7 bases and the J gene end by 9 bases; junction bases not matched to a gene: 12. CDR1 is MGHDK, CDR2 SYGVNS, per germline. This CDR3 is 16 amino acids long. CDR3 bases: TGTGCCAGCACGGGTGGGCGACTAGCGGGGGGTAGTGAGCAGTTCTTC. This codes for CASTGGRLAGGSEQFF.

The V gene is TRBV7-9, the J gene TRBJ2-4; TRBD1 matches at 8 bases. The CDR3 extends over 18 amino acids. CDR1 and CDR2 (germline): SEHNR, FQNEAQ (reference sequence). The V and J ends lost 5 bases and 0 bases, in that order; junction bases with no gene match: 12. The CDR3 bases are TGTGCCAGCAGCCCAGGCGACAGGGGCCGCATAGCCAAAAACATTCAGTACTTC. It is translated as CASSPGDRGRIAKNIQYF. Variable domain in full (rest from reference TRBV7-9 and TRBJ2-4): DTGVSQNPRHKITKRGQNVTFRCDPISEHNRLYWYRQTLGQGPEFLTYFQNEAQLEKSRLLSDRFSAERPKGSFSTLEIQRTEQGDSAMYLCASSPGDRGRIAKNIQYFGAGTRLSVL.

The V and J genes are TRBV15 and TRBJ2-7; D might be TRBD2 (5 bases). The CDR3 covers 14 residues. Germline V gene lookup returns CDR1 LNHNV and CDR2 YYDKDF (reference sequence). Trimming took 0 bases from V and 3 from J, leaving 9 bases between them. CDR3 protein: CATSRDLEGYEQYF. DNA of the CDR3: TGTGCCACCAGCAGAGATCTTGAGGGCTACGAGCAGTACTTC.

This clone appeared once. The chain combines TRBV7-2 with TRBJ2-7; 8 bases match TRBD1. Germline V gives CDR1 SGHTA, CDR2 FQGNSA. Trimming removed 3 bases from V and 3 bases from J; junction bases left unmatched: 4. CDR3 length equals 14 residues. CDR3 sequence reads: CASSFQQGDYEQYF. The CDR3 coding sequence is TGTGCCAGCAGCTTCCAACAGGGGGACTACGAGCAGTACTTC.

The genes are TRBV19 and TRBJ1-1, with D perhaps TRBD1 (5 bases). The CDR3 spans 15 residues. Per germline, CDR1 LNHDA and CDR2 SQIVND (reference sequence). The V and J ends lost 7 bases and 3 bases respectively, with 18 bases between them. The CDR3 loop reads CASISRDFKHTEAFF. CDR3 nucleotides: TGTGCCAGTATAAGCCGGGACTTCAAACACACTGAAGCTTTCTTT. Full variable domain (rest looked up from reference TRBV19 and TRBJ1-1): DGGITQSPKYLFRKEGQNVTLSCEQNLNHDAMYWYRQDPGQGLRLIYYSQIVNDFQKGDIAEGYSVSREKKESFPLTVTSAQKNPTAFYLCASISRDFKHTEAFFGQGTRLTVV.

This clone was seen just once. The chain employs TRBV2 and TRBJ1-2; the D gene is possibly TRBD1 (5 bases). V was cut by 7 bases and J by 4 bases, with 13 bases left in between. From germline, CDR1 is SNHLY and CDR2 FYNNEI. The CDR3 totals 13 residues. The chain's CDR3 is CASTWGSGYGYTF. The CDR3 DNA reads TGTGCCAGCACGTGGGGGTCTGGCTATGGCTACACCTTC.

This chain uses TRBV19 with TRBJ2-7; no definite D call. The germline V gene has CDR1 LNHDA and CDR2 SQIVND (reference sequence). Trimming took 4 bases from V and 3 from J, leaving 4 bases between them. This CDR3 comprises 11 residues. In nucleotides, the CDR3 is TGTGCCAGTAGTAACTACTACGAGCAGTACTTC. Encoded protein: CASSNYYEQYF.

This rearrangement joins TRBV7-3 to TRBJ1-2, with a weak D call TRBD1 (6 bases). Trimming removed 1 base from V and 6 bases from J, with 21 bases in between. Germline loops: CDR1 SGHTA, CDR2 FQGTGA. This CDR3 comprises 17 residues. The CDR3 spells CASSLNAGAGHINGYTF. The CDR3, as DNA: TGTGCCAGCAGCTTAAATGCCGGGGCGGGACATATAAATGGCTACACCTTC. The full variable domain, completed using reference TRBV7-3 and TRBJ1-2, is GAGVSQTPSNKVTEKGKYVELRCDPISGHTALYWYRQSLGQGPEFLIYFQGTGAADDSGLPNDRFFAVRPEGSVSTLKIQRTERGDSAVYLCASSLNAGAGHINGYTFGSGTRLTVV.

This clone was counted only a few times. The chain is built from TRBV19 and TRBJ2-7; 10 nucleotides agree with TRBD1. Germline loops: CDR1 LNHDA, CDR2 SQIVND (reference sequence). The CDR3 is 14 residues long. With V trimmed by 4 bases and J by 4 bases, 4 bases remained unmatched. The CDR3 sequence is CASSKDRGRYEQYF. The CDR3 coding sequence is TGTGCCAGTAGTAAGGACAGGGGGAGGTACGAGCAGTACTTC. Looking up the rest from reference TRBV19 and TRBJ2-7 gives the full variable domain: DGGITQSPKYLFRKEGQNVTLSCEQNLNHDAMYWYRQDPGQGLRLIYYSQIVNDFQKGDIAEGYSVSREKKESFPLTVTSAQKNPTAFYLCASSKDRGRYEQYFGPGTRLTVT.

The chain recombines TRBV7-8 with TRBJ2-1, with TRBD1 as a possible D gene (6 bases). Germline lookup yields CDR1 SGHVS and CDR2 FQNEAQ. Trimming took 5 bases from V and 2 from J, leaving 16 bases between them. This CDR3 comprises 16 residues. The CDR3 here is CASSDYQGIAYNEQFF. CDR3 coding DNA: TGTGCCAGCAGCGATTACCAGGGGATTGCCTACAATGAGCAGTTCTTC.

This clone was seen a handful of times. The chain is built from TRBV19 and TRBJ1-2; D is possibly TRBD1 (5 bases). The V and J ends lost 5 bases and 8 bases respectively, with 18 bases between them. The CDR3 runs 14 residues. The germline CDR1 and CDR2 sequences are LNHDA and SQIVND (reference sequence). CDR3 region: CASSRQGNSQGYTF. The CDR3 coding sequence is TGTGCCAGTAGTCGCCAGGGTAATTCTCAGGGCTACACCTTC.

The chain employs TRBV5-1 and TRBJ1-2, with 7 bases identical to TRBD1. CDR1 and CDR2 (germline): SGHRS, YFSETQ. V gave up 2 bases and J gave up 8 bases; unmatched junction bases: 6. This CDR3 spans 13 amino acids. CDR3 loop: CASSLTGEGGYTF. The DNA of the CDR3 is TGCGCCAGCAGCTTAACAGGGGAGGGCGGCTACACCTTC.

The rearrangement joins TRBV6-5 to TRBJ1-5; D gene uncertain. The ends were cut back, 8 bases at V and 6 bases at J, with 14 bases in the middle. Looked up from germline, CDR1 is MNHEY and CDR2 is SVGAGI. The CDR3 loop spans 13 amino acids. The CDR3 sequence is CASHRGLGQPQHF. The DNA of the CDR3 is TGTGCCAGCCACCGGGGTCTGGGTCAGCCCCAGCATTTT.

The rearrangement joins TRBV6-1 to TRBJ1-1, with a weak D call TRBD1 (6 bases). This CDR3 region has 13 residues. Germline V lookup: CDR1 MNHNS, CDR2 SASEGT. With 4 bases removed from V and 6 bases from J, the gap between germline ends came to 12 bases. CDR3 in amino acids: CASSAQQGSEAFF. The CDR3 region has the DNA TGTGCCAGCAGTGCCCAACAGGGCTCTGAAGCTTTCTTT.

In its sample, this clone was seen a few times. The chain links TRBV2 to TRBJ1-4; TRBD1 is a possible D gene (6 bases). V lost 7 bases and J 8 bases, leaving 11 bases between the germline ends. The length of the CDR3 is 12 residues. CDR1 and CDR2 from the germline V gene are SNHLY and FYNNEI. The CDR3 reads CASKGRGEKLFF. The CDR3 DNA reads TGTGCCAGCAAAGGCAGGGGCGAAAAACTGTTTTTT.